This is a list of T cell receptor beta chains from one sample in a study of blood T cell repertoires in COVID-19. Only in-frame clones appear in the TCRdb table, and some are missing; sequencing was by immunoSEQ multiplex PCR. Here the sample spans about 59,000 clones, less than 80% being singletons. What was sequenced was peripheral blood. The receptors originated from a man in his 60s with acute or convalescent COVID-19. The conserved cysteine and the conserved F or W are not part of the CDR3 here. The order of the fields is J gene, V gene, clone size, CDR3 protein. Size is omitted from some rows. Given values are once, few, many or a class for expanded clones.

TRBJ2-5 TRBV19 - ASSDQVQETQY
TRBJ1-4 TRBV5-1 - ASRPQATNEKLF
TRBJ1-6 TRBV28 - ASSFGQGTFFYNSPLH
TRBJ1-1 TRBV2 - ASSVQGEVTEAF
TRBJ2-1 TRBV4-1 - ASSHLRRGNEQF
TRBJ2-3 TRBV30 - AWVPSGNTDTQY
TRBJ1-4 TRBV27 - ASSSRTGANEKLF
TRBJ2-3 TRBV12-3/TRBV12-4 - ASSLSNRDTQY
TRBJ1-2 TRBV19 - ASTRFSTGRDYT
TRBJ1-1 TRBV5-4 few ASSLSNTEAF
TRBJ2-1 TRBV7-3 - ASSLTSHRDEQF
TRBJ1-2 TRBV28 - ASSSTNPGWDGYT
TRBJ1-4 TRBV3-1/TRBV3-2 - ASSQGRAHEKLF